A single sample is the source of the 9 T cell receptor beta chains below, sequenced in a study of blood T cell repertoires in COVID-19. Sequencing used immunoSEQ multiplex PCR; TCRdb keeps in-frame clones, though not all of them. The table records about 200,000 clones, 80% of them present only once. Sequencing input: peripheral blood. All receptors come from a woman between 70 and 85 years old with acute or convalescent COVID-19.

The chain couples TRBV6-5 to TRBJ2-4; 7 positions match TRBD1. The germline V gene encodes CDR1 MNHEY and CDR2 SVGAGI. CDR3 length: 14 residues. V shed 0 bases, J shed 6 bases, and the junction held 2 bases outside the gene matches. CDR3 loop: CASSYSPGGNIQYF. The CDR3 coding sequence is TGTGCCAGCAGTTACTCCCCAGGGGGAAACATTCAGTACTTC.

This clone was detected once. This chain links TRBV5-1 with TRBJ1-3; D may be TRBD1 (6 bases). The CDR3 length is 13 residues. From germline, CDR1 is SGHRS and CDR2 YFSETQ. The CDR3 DNA sequence: TGCGCTTCTGGACAGCCTTGGGGAAACACCATATATTTT. Translated, it gives CASGQPWGNTIYF.

CDR3 protein: CASSSQGNLETQYF. The CDR3 nucleotides are TGTGCCAGCAGTTCACAGGGGAATCTTGAGACCCAGTACTTC. This sequence joins TRBV28 and TRBJ2-5; TRBD1 agrees at 7 bases. The CDR3 covers 14 residues. Germline V lookup: CDR1 MDHEN, CDR2 SYDVKM. The ends lost 4 bases at V and 5 bases at J; junction bases unmatched: 7.

This clone was counted only a few times. This chain links TRBV5-8 with TRBJ2-2; TRBD1 aligns across 9 bases. The germline gives CDR1 SGHTS, CDR2 YDEGEE. The CDR3 is 16 amino acids. V lost 4 bases, J lost 6 bases, and 10 bases stayed unmatched. The CDR3 nucleotides read TGTGCCAGCAGCCCGAGGACAGGGGAGTTTGCCGGGGAGCTGTTTTTT. Translated, it gives CASSPRTGEFAGELFF.

The chain carries TRBV7-6 and TRBJ1-3; maybe TRBD1 (5 bases). Germline values: CDR1 SGHVS, CDR2 FNYEAQ. The CDR3 runs 16 residues. The germline V and J ends were trimmed by 5 bases and 0 bases, with 14 bases remaining between them. The CDR3 loop reads CASSPRQTLSGNTIYF. CDR3 nucleotide sequence: TGTGCCAGCAGCCCCCGACAGACCCTCTCTGGAAACACCATATATTTT.

The chain recombines TRBV2 with TRBJ1-1; maybe TRBD1 (5 bases). Trimming shortened V by 9 bases and J by 3 bases, and 11 bases separated the two germline ends. Germline V gives CDR1 SNHLY, CDR2 FYNNEI. The CDR3 loop spans 12 amino acids. The CDR3 is CASNKGYTEAFF. The CDR3 nucleotides are TGTGCCAGTAATAAGGGGTACACTGAAGCTTTCTTT.

The chain combines TRBV7-9 with TRBJ2-3; 12 bases are shared with TRBD2. The CDR3 length is 16 residues. After removal of 5 bases from V and 1 base from J, the junction contained 4 bases not matched to a gene. Germline assignment: CDR1 SEHNR and CDR2 FQNEAQ (reference sequence). Here the CDR3 reads CASSGGLAGRTDTQYF. DNA for the CDR3: TGTGCCAGCAGCGGCGGACTAGCGGGACGCACAGATACGCAGTATTTT.

The chain has TRBV10-3 and TRBJ1-2; TRBD1 is a possible D gene (5 bases). The germline V gene has CDR1 ENHRY and CDR2 SYGVKD. The ends were cut back, 3 bases at V and 5 bases at J, with 13 bases in the middle. The CDR3 length is 14 residues. CDR3 sequence reads: CAISDLGGTYGYTF. DNA for the CDR3: TGTGCCATCAGTGACCTGGGGGGTACTTATGGCTACACCTTC.

The sample holds one count of this clone. The gene calls are TRBV10-3 and TRBJ1-2, with 7 bases lining up with TRBD1. This CDR3 has 17 residues. CDR1 and CDR2 (germline): ENHRY, SYGVKD. V lost 0 bases, J lost 7 bases, and 14 bases stayed unmatched. The CDR3 bases are TGTGCCATCAGTGAGTCGGGGACAGATCTCGGCGGACGTGGCTACACCTTC. Translation gives CAISESGTDLGGRGYTF.